These 30 T cell receptor beta chains were all obtained from the same sample, sequenced in a study of regulatory T cells in long-lasting Graves disease (dated by TCRdb to the early 2020s). What this sample's time point label stands for: newly diagnosed GD, antithyroid drugs for less than 3 months. RNA was extracted from PBMCs in TRIzol for both TCR sequencing and RNA sequencing. Library preparation used multiplex PCR. The instrument was an Illumina HiSeq 4000. iRepertoire HTBI primers and Arm-PCR amplification of CDR3 regions were used to construct TCR beta libraries. TCRdb reanalyzed the raw reads on its own, using fastp at Q25 for trimming and MiXCR for clone calling, and kept in-frame beta chains. Every entry covers one CDR3 protein and lists the most common genes and DNA from its rows. For this sample the table gives a few hundred thousand distinct CDR3 sequences, of which around 19% were detected only once. Around 13% of the sample goes to the ten largest clones.

These sequences were also reported in another study, on T cells in Graves' hyperthyroidism and ophthalmopathy.

Sequences were derived from peripheral blood mononuclear cells (PBMCs), sampled at new diagnosis, from a patient treated with antithyroid drugs. All receptors derive from a woman aged 25 to 39 with Graves disease. Donor details come from another sample of the same person, matched by shared clones.

The chain combines TRBV14 with TRBJ1-4; 7 positions match TRBD1. The length of the CDR3 is 14 residues. CDR1 and CDR2 from the germline V gene are SGHDN and FVKESK. V gave up 4 bases and J gave up 5 bases; unmatched junction bases: 4. The CDR3 DNA reads TGTGCCAGCAGCCCGACAGGGCCGAATGAAAAACTGTTTTTT. It codes for CASSPTGPNEKLFF.

V and J are TRBV28 and TRBJ2-7, with D possibly TRBD2 on 5 matching bases. Germline V CDR1 and CDR2: MDHEN, SYDVKM. Trimming stripped 7 bases from V and 2 bases from J, with 18 bases between. The CDR3 runs 15 residues. DNA of the CDR3: TGTGCCAGCACCCCGTCGGAGGTGGGCCCCTACGAGCAGTACTTC. Translation gives CASTPSEVGPYEQYF.

This clonotype was found many times. The J gene is TRBJ2-1, the V gene TRBV20-1; tentative D call: TRBD1 (5 bases). The germline V gene encodes CDR1 DFQATT and CDR2 SNEGSKA (reference sequence). The CDR3 loop spans 12 amino acids. V gave up 4 bases and J gave up 10 bases, with 14 bases separating them. The CDR3 loop is CSATPTGPEQFF. In nucleotides, the CDR3 is TGCAGTGCTACACCAACAGGTCCCGAGCAGTTCTTC.

This sequence joins TRBV20-1 and TRBJ1-1, with TRBD1 identical over 8 bases. The V gene's germline CDR1 is DFQATT and CDR2 SNEGSKA (reference sequence). CDR3 size: 13 residues. V dropped 3 bases and J dropped 3; count of bases not matched to a gene: 3. Here the CDR3 reads CSASQTGDTEAFF. In nucleotides, the CDR3 is TGCAGTGCTAGTCAGACAGGGGACACTGAAGCTTTCTTT.

The table lists this clonotype with many counts. The V call is TRBV5-4, the J call TRBJ2-7, with no clear D. Trimming stripped 0 bases from V and 0 bases from J, with 10 bases between. This CDR3 is 15 amino acids long. Germline assignment: CDR1 SGHNT and CDR2 YYREEE (reference sequence). The DNA for the CDR3 is TGTGCCAGCAGCTTGGGCGGCCTAAGCTCCTACGAGCAGTACTTC. Its translation: CASSLGGLSSYEQYF.

The CDR3 DNA sequence: TGTGCCAGCAGCGTATCGGCGGGAAGCTCTGGAAACACCATATATTTT. This gives the protein CASSVSAGSSGNTIYF. This chain joins TRBV9 and TRBJ1-3; no firm D call. V gave up 1 base and J gave up 0 bases, with 11 bases separating them. The CDR3 is 16 residues long. Germline CDR1 and CDR2: SGDLS and YYNGEE.

This chain joins TRBV7-3 and TRBJ2-6; TRBD2 agrees at 9 bases. The J segment lost 4 bases and the V segment lost 5 bases, leaving 15 bases of the junction unmatched. Germline lookup yields CDR1 SGHTA and CDR2 FQGTGA. The CDR3 has 19 residues. The CDR3 sequence: CASSLRLGTSYTGANVLTF. The CDR3 DNA reads TGTGCCAGCAGCCTCAGGCTTGGGACTAGCTATACGGGGGCCAACGTCCTGACTTTC.

This clonotype was found once. One base away lies a much larger clone, so this may be a sequencing read error. The gene calls are TRBV6-4 and TRBJ2-5; the D is unclear. Germline CDR1 and CDR2: MRHNA and SNTAGT. The CDR3 totals 14 residues. The ends were cut back, 3 bases at V and 4 bases at J, with 12 bases in the middle. CDR3 coding DNA: TGTGCCAGCAGTGAGTCCGGTGCCGCAGAGACCCAGTACTTC. Translated, it gives CASSESGAAETQYF.

This clonotype occurred many times. This sequence joins TRBV12-5 and TRBJ2-7; D is unresolved. The CDR3 runs 16 residues. CDR1 LGHNT and CDR2 FRNRAP come from the germline V gene. V gave up 6 bases and J gave up 4 bases, with 22 bases separating them. The CDR3 loop is CASGRLALLDKYEQYF. DNA for the CDR3: TGTGCTAGTGGGCGCTTGGCGCTACTCGACAAGTACGAGCAGTACTTC.

The rearrangement links TRBV5-1 to TRBJ2-5; D assignment may be TRBD1 or TRBD2 (6 bases each). This CDR3 has 16 residues. The V end lost 0 bases, the J end lost 5 bases, and 17 bases lay between the germline ends. The V gene's germline CDR1 is SGHRS and CDR2 YFSETQ. The CDR3 sequence: CASSLESWGAGETQYF. The CDR3, as DNA: TGCGCCAGCAGCTTGGAATCGTGGGGGGCCGGGGAGACCCAGTACTTC.

This clonotype was recorded once. The V gene is TRBV7-9, the J gene TRBJ2-7; 8 bases line up with TRBD2. From germline, CDR1 is SEHNR and CDR2 FQNEAQ (reference sequence). This CDR3 spans 14 amino acids. V lost 5 bases to trimming and J lost 2 bases; unmatched junction nucleotides: 5. CDR3 residues: CASSPGGGTYEQYF. The CDR3, as DNA: TGTGCCAGCAGCCCCGGGGGGGGGACCTACGAGCAGTACTTC.

This clonotype has at least ten counts. The chain has TRBV18 and TRBJ1-1; D unclear. The CDR3 covers 15 residues. V was shortened by 0 bases and J by 4 bases, with 12 bases between the two germline ends. Germline-derived CDR1 and CDR2 are KGHSH and LQKENI. In nucleotides, the CDR3 is TGTGCCAGCTCACCACCGTTAAGGACGGGCACTGAAGCTTTCTTT. This gives the protein CASSPPLRTGTEAFF.

This clonotype was counted ten times or more. The chain employs TRBV7-8 and TRBJ1-2, with 8 positions matching TRBD1. The CDR3 extends over 14 amino acids. V dropped 5 bases and J dropped 8; count of bases not matched to a gene: 10. The V gene's germline CDR1 is SGHVS and CDR2 FQNEAQ. For the CDR3, the DNA is TGTGCCAGCAGCCTAAGGACAGGGAATGAAGGCTACACCTTC. Encoded protein: CASSLRTGNEGYTF. Complete variable domain (other parts from reference TRBV7-8 and TRBJ1-2): GAGVSQSPRYKVAKRGQDVALRCDPISGHVSLFWYQQALGQGPEFLTYFQNEAQLDKSGLPSDRFFAERPEGSVSTLKIQRTQQEDSAVYLCASSLRTGNEGYTFGSGTRLTVV.

The sample holds a few counts of this clonotype. The chain recombines TRBV6-1 with TRBJ1-2; TRBD1 is a possible D gene (5 bases). There are 11 residues in the CDR3. CDR1 and CDR2 (germline): MNHNS, SASEGT. In DNA, the CDR3 is TGTGCGGTGGAGGGGAACTATGGCTACACCTTC. It yields the protein CAVEGNYGYTF.

This rearrangement joins TRBV5-5 to TRBJ2-5; 9 bases agree with TRBD1. V shed 1 base, J shed 0 bases, and the junction held 10 bases outside the gene matches. CDR3 length: 18 residues. Germline V lookup: CDR1 SGHKS, CDR2 YYEKEE (reference sequence). The CDR3 sequence is CASSLRGRTGDYQETQYF. DNA for the CDR3: TGTGCCAGCAGCTTGCGCGGCCGGACAGGGGACTACCAAGAGACCCAGTACTTC.

This clonotype was counted ten times or more. The CDR3, as DNA: TGTGCCAGCAGCCTCGACGCTGAAGCTTTCTTT. Protein sequence: CASSLDAEAFF. The chain joins TRBV3-1 to TRBJ1-1; no clear D gene. The CDR3 contains 11 residues. V dropped 4 bases and J dropped 6 bases, with 6 bases sitting between them. From germline, CDR1 is LGHDT and CDR2 YNNKEL (reference sequence).

This clonotype was seen many times. This chain links TRBV28 with TRBJ2-2, with D perhaps matching TRBD1 or TRBD2 (5 bases each). Germline lookup yields CDR1 MDHEN and CDR2 SYDVKM. The CDR3 runs 16 residues. With 4 bases removed from V and 6 bases from J, the gap between germline ends came to 18 bases. In DNA, the CDR3 is TGTGCCAGCAGTTCCCGGGACCACCATACCCCCGGGGAGCTGTTTTTT. The encoded protein is CASSSRDHHTPGELFF.

This clonotype has a handful of counts. This may come from a read error, since a much larger clone is one base off. J is TRBJ1-5 and V is TRBV4-1, with D maybe TRBD1 (6 bases). The CDR3 extends over 16 amino acids. Germline loops: CDR1 MGHRA, CDR2 YSYEKL. Trimming stripped 1 base from V and 0 bases from J, with 10 bases between. DNA of the CDR3: TGCGCCAGCAGCCAAGGTCTGGGGGCTAGCAATCAGCCCCAGCATTTT. Translated, it gives CASSQGLGASNQPQHF.

Many counts were recorded for this clonotype. The rearrangement links TRBV18 to TRBJ1-1; 10 bases agree with TRBD1. The ends lost 8 bases at V and 4 bases at J; junction bases unmatched: 7. Germline CDR1 KGHSH, CDR2 LQKENI. This CDR3 has 14 residues. The CDR3 reads CASSQGQGSTEAFF. Here the CDR3 DNA reads TGTGCCAGCAGCCAGGGACAGGGGAGCACTGAAGCTTTCTTT. Complete variable domain (other parts from reference TRBV18 and TRBJ1-1): NAGVMQNPRHLVRRRGQEARLRCSPMKGHSHVYWYRQLPEEGLKFMVYLQKENIIDESGMPKERFSAEFPKEGPSILRIQQVVRGDSAAYFCASSQGQGSTEAFFGQGTRLTVV.

In this sample, this clonotype turned up many times. The chain is built from TRBV9 and TRBJ2-1, with a weak D call TRBD2 (6 bases). Germline CDR1 reads SGDLS; CDR2 reads YYNGEE. V lost 4 bases, J lost 4 bases, and 15 bases lay in between. The CDR3 totals 15 residues. Here the CDR3 reads CASSPRDSVYNEQFF. CDR3 coding DNA: TGTGCCAGCAGCCCCCGGGACTCCGTTTACAATGAGCAGTTCTTC.

This chain joins TRBV28 and TRBJ2-7; 9 positions agree with TRBD1. The J segment lost 1 base and the V segment lost 7 bases, leaving 5 bases of the junction unmatched. Per germline, CDR1 MDHEN and CDR2 SYDVKM. CDR3 length: 14 residues. CDR3 DNA: TGTGCCAGCACCCGGGACAGGGCTTCCTACGAGCAGTACTTC. Encoded protein: CASTRDRASYEQYF. Drawing the rest from reference TRBV28 and TRBJ2-7, the complete variable domain is DVKVTQSSRYLVKRTGEKVFLECVQDMDHENMFWYRQDPGLGLRLIYFSYDVKMKEKGDIPEGYSVSREKKERFSLILESASTNQTSMYLCASTRDRASYEQYFGPGTRLTVT.

The chain carries TRBV20-1 and TRBJ1-5, with D perhaps matching TRBD1 (6 bases). The V gene lost 0 bases and the J gene lost 2 bases, with 11 bases spanning the gap. Germline V gene data show CDR1 as DFQATT and CDR2 as SNEGSKA (reference sequence). This CDR3 has 15 residues. The chain's CDR3 is CSAREQGGGNQPQHF. The DNA for the CDR3 is TGCAGTGCTAGAGAACAGGGTGGTGGCAATCAGCCCCAGCATTTT.

This sequence joins TRBV5-1 and TRBJ2-7, with TRBD1 identical over 9 bases. The junction had 11 bases not matched to a gene; V was cut back by 4 bases and J by 3 bases. Germline V gene lookup returns CDR1 SGHRS and CDR2 YFSETQ. The CDR3 contains 16 residues. CDR3 residues: CASSVLVTGGGYEQYF. DNA for the CDR3: TGCGCCAGCAGCGTCCTCGTAACAGGGGGCGGCTACGAGCAGTACTTC. The variable domain in full, with the rest retrieved from reference TRBV5-1 and TRBJ2-7, is KAGVTQTPRYLIKTRGQQVTLSCSPISGHRSVSWYQQTPGQGLQFLFEYFSETQRNKGNFPGRFSGRQFSNSRSEMNVSTLELGDSALYLCASSVLVTGGGYEQYFGPGTRLTVT.

With respect to this clonotype: An end of the junction differs from the germline gene, which may be a read error. The genes are TRBV5-5 and TRBJ2-1, with 14 bases matching TRBD2. Germline CDR1 reads SGHKS; CDR2 reads YYEKEE (reference sequence). This CDR3 is 17 amino acids long. The CDR3 loop is CASSLEGLAGVSNEQFF. The CDR3 nucleotides are TGCGCCAGCAGCTTGGAGGGACTAGCGGGAGTGAGTAATGAGCAGTTCTTC.

There are a few counts of this clonotype. The rearrangement joins TRBV4-1 to TRBJ2-7; D is unclear. Germline V gene lookup returns CDR1 MGHRA and CDR2 YSYEKL. V was pared by 3 bases and J by 5 bases, with 11 bases between. The CDR3 covers 13 residues. Here the CDR3 reads CASSHGPVDEQYF. DNA of the CDR3: TGCGCCAGCAGCCATGGGCCCGTGGACGAGCAGTACTTC.

This clonotype occurred many times. The rearrangement uses TRBV19 and TRBJ1-2, with no clear D. V was cut by 5 bases and J by 4 bases, with 14 bases left in between. Germline lookup yields CDR1 LNHDA and CDR2 SQIVND (reference sequence). This CDR3 is 14 amino acids long. CDR3 loop: CASSPLAESYGYTF. The CDR3 nucleotides are TGTGCCAGTAGTCCCTTGGCGGAGAGCTATGGCTACACCTTC.

This clonotype was found many times. This chain joins TRBV7-2 and TRBJ2-3; 13 bases map to TRBD2. Germline V gives CDR1 SGHTA, CDR2 FQGNSA. V was clipped by 7 bases and J by 4 bases; unmatched bases: 2. This CDR3 is built from 14 residues. This CDR3 reads CASKGLAGADTQYF. The CDR3 coding sequence is TGTGCCAGCAAAGGACTAGCGGGGGCAGATACGCAGTATTTT.

This chain connects TRBV12-3 or TRBV12-4 to TRBJ1-4; TRBD1 matches at 11 bases. This CDR3 spans 14 amino acids. The V segment lost 8 bases and the J segment 7 bases; nucleotides outside the gene matches: 6. CDR3 protein: CASGPGTGGEKLFF. As DNA, the CDR3 is TGTGCCAGCGGGCCCGGGACAGGGGGTGAAAAACTGTTTTTT.

Ten or more counts support this clonotype. V usage is TRBV20-1 and J usage is TRBJ2-3; TRBD1 matches 9 bases. The CDR3 runs to 16 residues. V shed 6 bases, J shed 0 bases, and the junction held 10 bases outside the gene matches. The V gene's germline CDR1 is DFQATT and CDR2 SNEGSKA (reference sequence). The CDR3 reads CSATYRGPASTDTQYF. The CDR3 nucleotides read TGCAGTGCCACGTACAGGGGGCCAGCTAGCACAGATACGCAGTATTTT.

This clonotype was observed a few times. V is TRBV24-1 and J is TRBJ1-2, with 9 bases that match TRBD1. Germline loops: CDR1 KGHDR, CDR2 SFDVKD. V was pared by 8 bases and J by 9 bases, with 15 bases of the junction left unmatched. The CDR3 has 15 residues. As DNA, the CDR3 is TGTGCCACCACCCCGGTTTTGCGGGACAGGGAATGCTACACCTTC. Amino acid sequence: CATTPVLRDRECYTF.